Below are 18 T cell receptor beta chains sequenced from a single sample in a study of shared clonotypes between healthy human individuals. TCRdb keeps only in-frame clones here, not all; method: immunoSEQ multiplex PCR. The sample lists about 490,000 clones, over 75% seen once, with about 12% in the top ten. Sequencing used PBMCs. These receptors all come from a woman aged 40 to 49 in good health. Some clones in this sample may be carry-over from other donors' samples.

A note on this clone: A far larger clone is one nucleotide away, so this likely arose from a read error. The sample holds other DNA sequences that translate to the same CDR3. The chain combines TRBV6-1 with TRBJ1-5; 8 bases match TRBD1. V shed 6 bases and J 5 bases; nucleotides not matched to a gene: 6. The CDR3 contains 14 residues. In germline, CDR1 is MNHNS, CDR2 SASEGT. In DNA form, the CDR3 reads TGTGCCAGCAGGCCAGGGGGCGCTGATCAGCCCCAGCATTTT. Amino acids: CASRPGGADQPQHF.

CDR3 protein: CASSTRTGRLEQYF. As DNA, the CDR3 is TGTGCCAGCAGCACCCGGACAGGGCGGCTCGAGCAGTACTTC. The V and J genes are TRBV5-8 and TRBJ2-7; 8 bases match TRBD1. From germline, CDR1 is SGHTS and CDR2 YDEGEE. The CDR3 spans 14 residues. The V segment lost 4 bases and the J segment 6 bases; nucleotides outside the gene matches: 9.

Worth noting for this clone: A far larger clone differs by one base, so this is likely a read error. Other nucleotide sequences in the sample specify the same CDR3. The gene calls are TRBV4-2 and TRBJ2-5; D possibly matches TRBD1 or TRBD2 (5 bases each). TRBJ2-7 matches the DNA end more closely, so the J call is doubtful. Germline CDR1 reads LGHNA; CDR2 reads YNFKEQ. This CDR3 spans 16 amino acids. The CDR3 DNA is TGTGCCAGTAGCCAAGACGAGGGGCAGGGCGTCGACGAGCAGTACTTC. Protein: CASSQDEGQGVDEQYF.

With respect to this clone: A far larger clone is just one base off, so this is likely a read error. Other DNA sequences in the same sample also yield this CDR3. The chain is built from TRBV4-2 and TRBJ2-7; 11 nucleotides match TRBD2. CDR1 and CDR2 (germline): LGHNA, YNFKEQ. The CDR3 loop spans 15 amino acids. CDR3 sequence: CASSLAGGLVYEQYF. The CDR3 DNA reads TGTGCTAGCAGCCTAGCGGGAGGATTAGTGTACGAGCAGTACTTC.

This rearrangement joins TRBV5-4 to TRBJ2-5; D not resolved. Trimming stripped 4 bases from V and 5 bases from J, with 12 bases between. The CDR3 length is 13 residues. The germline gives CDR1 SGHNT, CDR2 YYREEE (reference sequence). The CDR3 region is CASSMWIGETQYF. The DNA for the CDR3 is TGTGCCAGCAGCATGTGGATTGGGGAGACCCAGTACTTC.

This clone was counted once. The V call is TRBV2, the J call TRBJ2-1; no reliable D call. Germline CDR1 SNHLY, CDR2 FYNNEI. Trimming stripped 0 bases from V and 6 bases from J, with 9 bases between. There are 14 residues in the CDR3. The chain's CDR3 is CASSEAFRTNEQFF. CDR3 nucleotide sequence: TGTGCCAGCAGTGAAGCGTTCAGGACCAATGAGCAGTTCTTC.

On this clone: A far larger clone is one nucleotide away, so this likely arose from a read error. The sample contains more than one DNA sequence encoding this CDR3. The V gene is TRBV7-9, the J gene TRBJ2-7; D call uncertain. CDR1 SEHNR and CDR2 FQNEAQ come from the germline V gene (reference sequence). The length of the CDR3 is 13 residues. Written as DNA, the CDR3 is TGTGCAAGCAGCCCACAAAACACCTACGAGCAGTACTTC. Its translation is CASSPQNTYEQYF.

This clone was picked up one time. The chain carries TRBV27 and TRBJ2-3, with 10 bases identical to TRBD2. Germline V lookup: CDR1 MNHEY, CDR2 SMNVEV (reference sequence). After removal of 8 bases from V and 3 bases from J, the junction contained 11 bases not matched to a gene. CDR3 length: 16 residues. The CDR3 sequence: CASGPSSGSWTDTQYF. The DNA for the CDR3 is TGTGCCAGCGGTCCCTCTAGCGGGAGTTGGACAGATACGCAGTATTTT.

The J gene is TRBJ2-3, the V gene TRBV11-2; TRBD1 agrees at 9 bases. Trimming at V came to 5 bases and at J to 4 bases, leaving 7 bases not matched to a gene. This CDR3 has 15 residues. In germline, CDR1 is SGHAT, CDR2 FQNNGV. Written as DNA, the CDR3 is TGTGCCAGCAGCCCCGGGACAGGGAAATCAGATACGCAGTATTTT. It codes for CASSPGTGKSDTQYF.

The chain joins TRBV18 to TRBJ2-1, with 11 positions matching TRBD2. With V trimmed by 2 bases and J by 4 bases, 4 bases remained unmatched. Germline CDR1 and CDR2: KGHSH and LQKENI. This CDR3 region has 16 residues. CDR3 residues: CASSPSGLAVYNEQFF. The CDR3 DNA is TGTGCCAGCTCACCATCGGGACTAGCGGTATACAATGAGCAGTTCTTC.

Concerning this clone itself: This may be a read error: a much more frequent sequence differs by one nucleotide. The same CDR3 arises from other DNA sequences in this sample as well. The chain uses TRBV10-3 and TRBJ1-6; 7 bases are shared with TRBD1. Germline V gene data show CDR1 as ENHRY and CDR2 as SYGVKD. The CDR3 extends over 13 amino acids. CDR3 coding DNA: TGTGCTATCAGCGGGACAGACTATTCACCCCTCCACTTT. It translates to CAISGTDYSPLHF.

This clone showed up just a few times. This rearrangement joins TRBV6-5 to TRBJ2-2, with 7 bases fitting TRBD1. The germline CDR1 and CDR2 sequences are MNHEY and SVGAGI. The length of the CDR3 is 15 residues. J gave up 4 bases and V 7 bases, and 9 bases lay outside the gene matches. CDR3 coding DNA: TGTGCCAGCATCCAAGAGGGGGCGGGCACCGGGGAGCTGTTTTTT. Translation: CASIQEGAGTGELFF.

CDR3 residues: CASSGWPYSYEQYF. CDR3 bases: TGCGCCAGCAGTGGCTGGCCCTACTCCTACGAGCAGTACTTC. The V and J genes are TRBV5-1 and TRBJ2-7; D unresolved. In germline, CDR1 is SGHRS, CDR2 YFSETQ. V lost 5 bases to trimming and J lost 0 bases, with 12 bases between them. The CDR3 is made up of 14 amino acids. The full variable domain, rest sourced from reference TRBV5-1 and TRBJ2-7, is KAGVTQTPRYLIKTRGQQVTLSCSPISGHRSVSWYQQTPGQGLQFLFEYFSETQRNKGNFPGRFSGRQFSNSRSEMNVSTLELGDSALYLCASSGWPYSYEQYFGPGTRLTVT.

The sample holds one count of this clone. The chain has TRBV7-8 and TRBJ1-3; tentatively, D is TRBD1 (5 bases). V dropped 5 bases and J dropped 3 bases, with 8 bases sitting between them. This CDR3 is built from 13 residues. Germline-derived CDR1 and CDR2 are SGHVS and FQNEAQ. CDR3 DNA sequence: TGTGCCAGCAGCGTCGGGGGTGGAAACACCATATATTTT. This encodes CASSVGGGNTIYF. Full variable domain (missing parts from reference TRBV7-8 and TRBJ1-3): GAGVSQSPRYKVAKRGQDVALRCDPISGHVSLFWYQQALGQGPEFLTYFQNEAQLDKSGLPSDRFFAERPEGSVSTLKIQRTQQEDSAVYLCASSVGGGNTIYFGEGSWLTVV.

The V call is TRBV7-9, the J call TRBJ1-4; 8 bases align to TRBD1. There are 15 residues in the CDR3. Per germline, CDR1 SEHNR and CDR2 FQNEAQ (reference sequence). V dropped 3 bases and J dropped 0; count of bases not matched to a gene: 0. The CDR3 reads CASSLGQATNEKLFF. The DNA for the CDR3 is TGTGCCAGCAGCTTGGGACAGGCAACTAATGAAAAACTGTTTTTT.

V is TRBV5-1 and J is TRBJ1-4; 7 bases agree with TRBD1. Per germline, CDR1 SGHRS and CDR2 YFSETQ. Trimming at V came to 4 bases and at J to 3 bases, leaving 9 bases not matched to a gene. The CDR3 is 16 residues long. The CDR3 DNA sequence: TGCGCCAGCAGCGGGGAACAGGGGATCGCTAATGAAAAACTGTTTTTT. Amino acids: CASSGEQGIANEKLFF.

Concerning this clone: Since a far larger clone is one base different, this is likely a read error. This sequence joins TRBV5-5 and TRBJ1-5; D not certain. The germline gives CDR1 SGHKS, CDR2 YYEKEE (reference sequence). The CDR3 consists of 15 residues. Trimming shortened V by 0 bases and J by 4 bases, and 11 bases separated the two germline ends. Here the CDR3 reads CASSLDQTLNQPQHF. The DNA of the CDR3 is TGTGCCAGCAGCTTGGATCAGACGCTGAATCAGCCCCAGCATTTT.

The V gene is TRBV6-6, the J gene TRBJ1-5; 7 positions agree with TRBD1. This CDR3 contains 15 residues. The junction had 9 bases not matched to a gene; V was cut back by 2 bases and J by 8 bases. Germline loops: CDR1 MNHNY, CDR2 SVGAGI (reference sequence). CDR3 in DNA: TGTGCCAGCAGTTACGGACAGGTCGGCATGGAGCCCCAGCATTTT. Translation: CASSYGQVGMEPQHF.